These 19 T cell receptor beta chains were all obtained from the same sample, sequenced in a study of Ad26.COV2.S vaccination and SARS-CoV-2 variants. Sequencing used immunoSEQ multiplex PCR; TCRdb keeps in-frame clones, though not all of them. The repertoire includes fewer than 400,000 clones, about nine tenths of them detected once, and under 2% sits in the top ten. Treatment denoted: roughly 19 received Ad26.COV2.S at low or high dose, single or two shots; about five received placebo; per-sample allocation not given. Each sample was drawn 63 days after the first injection (of vaccine or placebo). The sample here was peripheral blood, taken in a trial of Ad26.COV2.S vaccine versus placebo. Every receptor here comes from a person aged 18-60 years who received the Ad26.COV2.S COVID-19 vaccine or a placebo.

The genes are TRBV7-2 and TRBJ2-3; 13 bases line up with TRBD2. The CDR3 has 16 amino acids. V lost 1 base to trimming and J lost 5 bases; unmatched junction nucleotides: 3. CDR1 is SGHTA, CDR2 FQGNSA, per germline. In DNA form, the CDR3 reads TGTGCCAGCAGCTTAGGGACTAGCGGGAGTGTAGATACGCAGTATTTT. Translating gives CASSLGTSGSVDTQYF.

The rearrangement links TRBV5-8 to TRBJ2-7, with TRBD2 matching over 11 bases. Germline CDR1 and CDR2: SGHTS and YDEGEE. With 9 bases clipped from V and 3 bases from J, the junction kept 8 bases outside the gene matches. CDR3 size: 14 residues. The CDR3 here is CATQGTSGDYEQYF. DNA for the CDR3: TGTGCCACCCAAGGGACTAGCGGCGACTACGAGCAGTACTTC.

Worth noting for this clone: At one end, the junction sequence differs from germline, possibly due to a read error. This rearrangement joins TRBV6-5 to TRBJ2-5; TRBD1 agrees at 10 bases. Germline V gene lookup returns CDR1 MNHEY and CDR2 SVGAGI. The CDR3 extends over 11 amino acids. The CDR3 sequence is CASRNRDRGDF. CDR3 DNA sequence: TGTGCCAGCAGAAACCGGGACAGGGGTGACTTC.

The chain employs TRBV28 and TRBJ2-3; the match to TRBD2 covers 12 bases. The CDR3 loop spans 18 amino acids. V trimming: 3 bases; J trimming: 2 bases; junction bases outside the gene matches: 9. Germline V CDR1 and CDR2: MDHEN, SYDVKM. The CDR3 loop reads CASSLPQGLAGPTDTQYF. The DNA of the CDR3 is TGTGCCAGCAGTTTGCCTCAGGGACTAGCGGGTCCCACAGATACGCAGTATTTT.

This chain joins TRBV4-2 and TRBJ2-3, with D uncertain. Trimming cost V 1 base and J 2 bases, with 10 bases left between them. Germline V gene data show CDR1 as LGHNA and CDR2 as YNFKEQ. CDR3 length: 15 amino acids. The CDR3 reads CASSQAIEATDTQYF. The DNA of the CDR3 is TGTGCCAGCAGCCAAGCCATCGAGGCCACAGATACGCAGTATTTT.

In this sample, this clone turned up once. The chain employs TRBV11-2 and TRBJ1-4; unclear D gene. The CDR3 has 13 residues. Deletions cut 3 bases from V and 0 bases from J, with 2 bases between. The V gene's germline CDR1 is SGHAT and CDR2 FQNNGV. CDR3 sequence reads: CASSFSTNEKLFF. CDR3 in DNA: TGTGCCAGCAGCTTCTCAACTAATGAAAAACTGTTTTTT.

The sample holds a few counts of this clone. This rearrangement joins TRBV18 to TRBJ2-1, with 8 bases fitting TRBD1. The CDR3 totals 15 residues. Losses at the gene ends were 3 bases for V and 9 bases for J; bases not matched to a gene: 10. Germline V lookup: CDR1 KGHSH, CDR2 LQKENI. The CDR3 is CASSPGTGGLGEQFF. The CDR3 DNA is TGTGCCAGCTCACCGGGGACAGGTGGTCTGGGTGAGCAGTTCTTC.

J is TRBJ1-1 and V is TRBV19; D is unclear. The germline gives CDR1 LNHDA, CDR2 SQIVND (reference sequence). V was trimmed by 1 base and J by 3 bases, leaving 15 bases between them. The CDR3 sequence is 16 residues long. CDR3 sequence: CASSIGFGEIYTEAFF. Written as DNA, the CDR3 is TGTGCCAGTAGTATAGGGTTCGGGGAGATATACACTGAAGCTTTCTTT.

This rearrangement joins TRBV7-9 to TRBJ2-5; D gene ambiguous. Germline-derived CDR1 and CDR2 are SEHNR and FQNEAQ (reference sequence). This CDR3 is built from 13 residues. Trimming took 6 bases from V and 1 from J, leaving 9 bases between them. The CDR3 reads CASRGSFQETQYF. CDR3 nucleotide sequence: TGTGCCAGCAGGGGTAGTTTCCAAGAGACCCAGTACTTC.

CDR3 residues: CAITGTPQGEQYF. For the CDR3, the DNA is TGTGCCATCACCGGGACTCCTCAAGGAGAGCAGTACTTC. The rearrangement uses TRBV10-3 and TRBJ2-7; D might be TRBD2 (6 bases). The CDR3 contains 13 residues. V gave up 7 bases and J gave up 7 bases, with 17 bases separating them. CDR1 is ENHRY, CDR2 SYGVKD, per germline.

The gene calls are TRBV21-1 and TRBJ2-1; TRBD2 is taken as the D call from the table, unchecked against the DNA. TRBV21-1 is noted as a pseudogene. This CDR3 comprises 17 residues. Here the CDR3 reads CASSSVSLAGGPGEQFF. The CDR3 nucleotides read TGTGCCAGCAGCTCCGTATCTCTCGCGGGAGGGCCGGGTGAGCAGTTCTTC.

The rearrangement joins TRBV10-2 to TRBJ2-3; the match to TRBD2 covers 13 bases. Trimming removed 10 bases from V and 3 bases from J; junction bases left unmatched: 4. The CDR3 has 14 amino acids. Germline loops: CDR1 WSHSY, CDR2 SAAADI. CDR3 amino acids: CATRTSGGTDTQYF. CDR3 in DNA: TGCGCCACCAGGACTAGCGGGGGAACAGATACGCAGTATTTT.

This clone was found once. This chain uses TRBV6-2 or TRBV6-3 with TRBJ2-5, with 7 bases matching TRBD1. CDR3 length: 14 residues. In germline, CDR1 is MNHEY, CDR2 SVGEGT. V was pared by 4 bases and J by 5 bases, with 7 bases of the junction left unmatched. This CDR3 is CASSSRGRGETQYF. The DNA for the CDR3 is TGTGCCAGCAGTTCTAGGGGGCGCGGGGAGACCCAGTACTTC.

The chain links TRBV28 to TRBJ1-1, with 7 bases aligning to TRBD1. CDR3 length equals 11 residues. Unmatched junction bases numbered 2, after V lost 5 bases and J lost 8 bases. From germline, CDR1 is MDHEN and CDR2 SYDVKM. This CDR3 reads CASSGTEEAFF. The CDR3 DNA is TGTGCCAGCAGTGGGACAGAAGAAGCTTTCTTT.

The rearrangement uses TRBV14 and TRBJ2-1, with 11 positions matching TRBD2. V dropped 0 bases and J dropped 3; count of bases not matched to a gene: 4. The CDR3 extends over 17 amino acids. Per germline, CDR1 SGHDN and CDR2 FVKESK. In DNA form, the CDR3 reads TGTGCCAGCAGCCAAGAGGTTGGACTAGCGGGCTACAATGAGCAGTTCTTC. It specifies CASSQEVGLAGYNEQFF.

This chain connects TRBV11-1 to TRBJ2-1, with unresolved D. Germline V gene data show CDR1 as SGHAT and CDR2 as FQDESV (reference sequence). The CDR3 sequence is 15 residues long. With 1 base removed from V and 0 bases from J, the gap between germline ends came to 7 bases. The CDR3 spells CASSLGRSSYNEQFF. The CDR3 DNA is TGTGCCAGCAGCTTAGGACGAAGCTCCTACAATGAGCAGTTCTTC.

The V and J genes are TRBV5-1 and TRBJ2-2, with D perhaps matching TRBD1 (6 bases). Germline V lookup: CDR1 SGHRS, CDR2 YFSETQ. The CDR3 is 17 amino acids. Trimming took off 0 bases at V and 0 bases at J, with 12 bases between the two ends. CDR3 amino acids: CASSLGPGHPNTGELFF. The CDR3 nucleotides are TGCGCCAGCAGCTTGGGCCCGGGACATCCGAACACCGGGGAGCTGTTTTTT.

J is TRBJ2-7 and V is TRBV4-1; 9 nucleotides match TRBD2. The CDR3 length is 15 residues. V lost 2 bases and J lost 3; bases outside the gene matches: 5. Germline values: CDR1 MGHRA, CDR2 YSYEKL. CDR3 sequence reads: CASSQSPTSGYEQYF. CDR3 nucleotides: TGCGCCAGCAGCCAATCGCCGACTAGCGGCTACGAGCAGTACTTC.

The chain employs TRBV9 and TRBJ2-3, with TRBD2 matching over 8 bases. This CDR3 has 16 residues. Germline assignment: CDR1 SGDLS and CDR2 YYNGEE. V was pared by 0 bases and J by 8 bases, with 11 bases of the junction left unmatched. CDR3 bases: TGTGCCAGCAGCGTAGACGACGGGAGGGCCGTGCGTACGCAGTATTTT. Its translation: CASSVDDGRAVRTQYF.